One TCR beta chain is described in this entry. CDR1 is MNHEY and CDR2 is SVGAGI in the germline V gene. Trimming left V 6 bases short and J 4 bases short, with 15 bases between. The CDR3 sequence is 14 residues long. The sample comes from a study of chemoradiotherapy in HPV16-positive cancers. About the research overall: A couple of HPV16-positive patients' cells yielded candidate HPV-specific clones and common motifs.

The data were produced by immunoSEQ multiplex PCR, yet TCRdb's version contains in-frame clones alone and is incomplete. This sample has about 35,000 clones, with around 92% found just once. The TCR was taken from a human donor with HPV-associated anogenital cancer. The chain carries TRBV6-5 and TRBJ1-2; weak D call: TRBD1 (5 bases). Sequenced here: blood, sampled from a patient who underwent chemoradiotherapy. Written as DNA, the CDR3 is TGTGCCAGCAGCCCGGGACCCGGACCCTATGGCTACACCTTC. Translated: CASSPGPGPYGYTF.